The TCR beta chain described here comes from a study of neurological immune-mediated disorders. Broader study findings: No CDR3 amino acid sequences were shared by expanded clones across subjects, suggesting private repertoires in all groups. Falling below healthy controls, multiple sclerosis showed the least TCR clonal expansion, while HTLV-1-associated myelopathy showed the most.

CDR1 is SGHRS and CDR2 is YFSETQ in the germline V gene. V was trimmed by 4 bases and J by 7 bases, leaving 18 bases between them. CDR3 length: 16 residues. This clonotype has at least ten counts. What it binds is not known. MiXCR, applied by TCRdb to the 5' RACE reads, yields one record per CDR3 protein. The sample contains tens of thousands of distinct CDR3 sequences, nearly 7.5% of which appear only once. The origin of this receptor is a woman between 40 and 50 years old in good health. Sequencing input: PBMCs. J is TRBJ1-6 and V is TRBV5-1, with D hard to call. The CDR3: CASSPFGRAVNSPLHF. The CDR3 nucleotides are TGCGCCAGCAGCCCCTTTGGCCGCGCCGTCAATTCACCCCTCCACTTT.